A single sample gave rise to the 16 T cell receptor beta chains below, sequenced in a study of breast tumors, draining lymph nodes, adjacent tissues. Axillary draining lymph nodes of breast cancer patients supplied the node samples. TCRdb reprocessed the multiplex PCR reads via MiXCR and lists one record per CDR3 protein. This table has approximately 250,000 distinct CDR3 sequences, roughly a third appearing once. Sequenced material: axillary lymph node tissue. The receptors come from a female donor with breast cancer. Some clones in this sample may be carry-over from other donors' samples.

This clonotype was detected ten times or more. This chain joins TRBV4-3 and TRBJ1-5, with D possibly being TRBD1 (6 bases). The CDR3 length is 15 residues. The V end was cut by 0 bases, the J end by 7 bases, with 13 bases between. Germline values: CDR1 LGHNA, CDR2 YSLEER. The CDR3 region has the DNA TGCGCCAGCAGCCAAGACGGCAGGGGTGAACAGCCCCAGCATTTT. Translation: CASSQDGRGEQPQHF.

This clonotype was seen repeatedly, ten times or more. The chain has TRBV7-9 and TRBJ2-5; 8 bases line up with TRBD2. Trimming took 4 bases from V and 3 from J; bases not matched to a gene: 1. The CDR3 has 13 amino acids. From germline, CDR1 is SEHNR and CDR2 FQNEAQ (reference sequence). This CDR3 is CASSSGGKETQYF. CDR3 DNA: TGTGCCAGCAGCTCGGGAGGGAAAGAGACCCAGTACTTC.

This clonotype was recorded a few times. This sequence joins TRBV3-1 and TRBJ2-3, with D maybe TRBD1 (5 bases). Germline CDR1 is LGHDT and CDR2 is YNNKEL (reference sequence). The CDR3 covers 14 residues. Between the trimmed V and J ends, which lost 4 bases and 6 bases, there was a span of 14 bases. CDR3 region: CASSPTASMDTQYF. The CDR3 region has the DNA TGTGCCAGCAGCCCGACAGCAAGCATGGATACGCAGTATTTT.

This clonotype was counted ten times or more. The rearrangement joins TRBV7-2 to TRBJ2-7; 10 bases map to TRBD1. The junction had 10 bases not matched to a gene; V was cut back by 5 bases and J by 6 bases. Germline V gives CDR1 SGHTA, CDR2 FQGNSA. The CDR3 has 15 residues. The DNA for the CDR3 is TGTGCCAGCAGCCGCAACCGGGACAGGGGAGGCGAGCAGTACTTC. Translation gives CASSRNRDRGGEQYF. The entire variable domain, with the rest obtained from reference TRBV7-2 and TRBJ2-7, is as follows: GAGVSQSPSNKVTEKGKDVELRCDPISGHTALYWYRQSLGQGLEFLIYFQGNSAPDKSGLPSDRFSAERTGGSVSTLTIQRTQQEDSAVYLCASSRNRDRGGEQYFGPGTRLTVT.

This clonotype appeared many times. The genes are TRBV29-1 and TRBJ2-3, with D unresolved. Trimming removed 4 bases from V and 4 bases from J, with 15 bases in between. Germline assignment: CDR1 SQVTM and CDR2 ANQGSEA. The CDR3 has 14 amino acids. DNA of the CDR3: TGCAGCGTTGGCCCTTTTGGGTCGGCAGATACGCAGTATTTT. Translation gives CSVGPFGSADTQYF.

The rearrangement links TRBV2 to TRBJ2-7, with D possibly being TRBD2 (5 bases). The CDR3 has 15 amino acids. Trimming shortened V by 8 bases and J by 1 base, and 18 bases separated the two germline ends. Germline-derived CDR1 and CDR2 are SNHLY and FYNNEI. CDR3 residues: CASSSQSGSSYEQYF. The CDR3 DNA is TGTGCCAGCTCTTCCCAGTCGGGATCTTCCTACGAGCAGTACTTC.

This clonotype occurred many times. The chain employs TRBV20-1 and TRBJ1-4; D might be TRBD1 (5 bases). Germline V CDR1 and CDR2: DFQATT, SNEGSKA (reference sequence). The CDR3 runs to 14 residues. The germline V and J ends were trimmed by 2 bases and 8 bases, with 15 bases remaining between them. The CDR3 is CSARLTGGREKLFF. In DNA, the CDR3 is TGCAGTGCTAGACTCACCGGGGGACGCGAAAAACTGTTTTTT.

In regard to this clonotype: Because it lacks the conserved phenylalanine or tryptophan at the end, this CDR3 is likely a read error. The limits of the CDR3 on the DNA are not certain, so only TCRdb's listed CDR3 is given. The chain carries TRBV2 and TRBJ1-3. Germline CDR1 reads SNHLY; CDR2 reads FYNNEI. The CDR3 extends over 10 residues, inclusive of both ends. The CDR3 here is CASRPGTMNT.

In its sample, this clonotype was seen many times. J is TRBJ2-5 and V is TRBV20-1; D gene uncertain. The CDR3 runs 12 residues. V lost 0 bases, J lost 4 bases, and 6 bases lay in between. The germline V gene has CDR1 DFQATT and CDR2 SNEGSKA (reference sequence). The CDR3 region is CSARDDTETQYF. In DNA form, the CDR3 reads TGCAGTGCTAGAGATGACACAGAGACCCAGTACTTC.

As for this clonotype: A junction end diverges from the germline sequence, so it may reflect a read error. The rearrangement uses TRBV12-3 or TRBV12-4 and TRBJ2-7, with a possible D match to TRBD1 (6 bases). The CDR3 is 20 residues long. The CDR3 DNA follows: TGTGCCAGCAGCTTAGATCAGCCAACTCCGGGACACTCGAGCTCCTACGGGCAGTACTTC. This gives the protein CASSLDQPTPGHSSSYGQYF.

This clonotype was seen at least ten times. The chain joins TRBV20-1 to TRBJ2-3; TRBD2 aligns across 7 bases. This CDR3 region has 14 residues. Germline lookup yields CDR1 DFQATT and CDR2 SNEGSKA (reference sequence). V dropped 5 bases and J dropped 0; count of bases not matched to a gene: 5. The CDR3 DNA follows: TGCAGTGCTGTCGGTAGCGGGAGCACAGATACGCAGTATTTT. Its translation: CSAVGSGSTDTQYF.

This clonotype was detected many times. J is TRBJ1-2 and V is TRBV20-1, with unresolved D. The CDR3 extends over 15 amino acids. V was cut by 0 bases and J by 5 bases, with 16 bases left in between. Germline V gives CDR1 DFQATT, CDR2 SNEGSKA (reference sequence). The CDR3 DNA reads TGCAGTGCTAGAGATGGGAGGCCAGGACGATATGGCTACACCTTC. Its protein product is CSARDGRPGRYGYTF.

V is TRBV15 and J is TRBJ1-4; 7 bases are a match to TRBD1. V was pared by 0 bases and J by 8 bases, with 3 bases of the junction left unmatched. This CDR3 is 14 amino acids long. CDR1 and CDR2 (germline): LNHNV, YYDKDF (reference sequence). The chain's CDR3 is CATSRDEGAEKLFF. Here the CDR3 DNA reads TGTGCCACCAGCAGAGACGAGGGGGCCGAAAAACTGTTTTTT.

The sample holds a few counts of this clonotype. A read error may be the cause here, since a much bigger clone is one base away. The rearrangement joins TRBV5-1 to TRBJ1-4, with TRBD1 as a possible D gene (6 bases). Trimming pared 5 bases from V and 4 bases from J, leaving 12 bases between. Germline values: CDR1 SGHRS, CDR2 YFSETQ. The CDR3 is 14 amino acids. The CDR3 loop is CASSMGRGNEKLFF. The CDR3 DNA reads as TGCGCCAGCAGTATGGGCAGGGGTAATGAAAAACTGTTTTTT.

The V call is TRBV5-1, the J call TRBJ1-3; D call uncertain. The CDR3 is 16 amino acids. Trimming removed 1 base at V and 0 bases at J, with 11 bases between. CDR1 and CDR2 (germline): SGHRS, YFSETQ. The CDR3 sequence: CASSLLGLYSGNTIYF. CDR3 coding DNA: TGCGCCAGCAGCTTGTTGGGCCTCTACTCTGGAAACACCATATATTTT.

This clonotype was picked up many times. The rearrangement uses TRBV7-2 and TRBJ1-5; D gene unclear. The CDR3 has 18 amino acids. The germline CDR1 and CDR2 sequences are SGHTA and FQGNSA. Trimming took off 1 base at V and 0 bases at J, with 16 bases between the two ends. The CDR3 region is CASSLELSGLYSNQPQHF. The CDR3, as DNA: TGTGCCAGCAGCTTAGAACTTTCGGGGTTGTATAGCAATCAGCCCCAGCATTTT.